The clone carrying this T cell receptor beta chain showed up just a few times. Antigen: not known. Generated by immunoSEQ multiplex PCR, the TCRdb table keeps only in-frame clones and is missing some. The sample comprises tens of thousands of clones, about four fifths of which are singletons, and around 8.2% rests with the top ten. The record originates from a study of STAT5B mutations in CD4+ large granular lymphocyte leukemia. Germline values: CDR1 SGHRS, CDR2 YFSETQ. The CDR3 sequence is 16 residues long. V was cut by 0 bases and J by 0 bases, with 12 bases left in between. General observations from the study: Top patient clones used TRBV06 genes more often: 8/27 versus 2/35 in controls.

This chain joins TRBV5-1 and TRBJ1-1, with D possibly matching TRBD1 (5 bases). The specimen was CD4+ T cells from blood buffy coats. The source is a human donor in good health. The CDR3 coding sequence is TGCGCCAGCAGCTTGGAAGGGGCCCGGATGAACACTGAAGCTTTCTTT. Protein: CASSLEGARMNTEAFF. The full variable domain, with the rest looked up from reference TRBV5-1 and TRBJ1-1, is KAGVTQTPRYLIKTRGQQVTLSCSPISGHRSVSWYQQTPGQGLQFLFEYFSETQRNKGNFPGRFSGRQFSNSRSEMNVSTLELGDSALYLCASSLEGARMNTEAFFGQGTRLTVV.